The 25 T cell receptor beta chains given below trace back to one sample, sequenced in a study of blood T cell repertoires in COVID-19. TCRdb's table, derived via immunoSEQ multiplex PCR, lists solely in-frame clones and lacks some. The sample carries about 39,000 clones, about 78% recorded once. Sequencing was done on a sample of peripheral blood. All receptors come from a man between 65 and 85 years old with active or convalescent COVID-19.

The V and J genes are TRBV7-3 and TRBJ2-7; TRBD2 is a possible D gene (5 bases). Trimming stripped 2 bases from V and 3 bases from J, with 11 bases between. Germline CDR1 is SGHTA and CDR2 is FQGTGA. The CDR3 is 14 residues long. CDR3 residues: CASSLGPGFYEQYF. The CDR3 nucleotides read TGTGCCAGCAGCTTAGGGCCGGGATTCTACGAGCAGTACTTC.

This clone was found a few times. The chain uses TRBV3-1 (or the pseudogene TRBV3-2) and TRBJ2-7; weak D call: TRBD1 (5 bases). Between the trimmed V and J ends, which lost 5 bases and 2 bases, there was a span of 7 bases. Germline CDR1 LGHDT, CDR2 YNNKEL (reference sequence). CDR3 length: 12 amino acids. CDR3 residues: CASSGRAYEQYF. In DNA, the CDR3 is TGTGCCAGCAGCGGCAGGGCCTACGAGCAGTACTTC.

The CDR3 DNA reads TGTGCCAGCAGTTTCGGGACTAGCGGAACCGGGGAGCTGTTTTTT. Residues: CASSFGTSGTGELFF. The V gene is TRBV6-2 or TRBV6-3, the J gene TRBJ2-2; TRBD2 matches at 11 bases. CDR1 is MNHEY, CDR2 SVGEGT, per germline. CDR3 size: 15 residues. The trim removed 4 bases at V and 5 bases at J, leaving 3 bases unmatched.

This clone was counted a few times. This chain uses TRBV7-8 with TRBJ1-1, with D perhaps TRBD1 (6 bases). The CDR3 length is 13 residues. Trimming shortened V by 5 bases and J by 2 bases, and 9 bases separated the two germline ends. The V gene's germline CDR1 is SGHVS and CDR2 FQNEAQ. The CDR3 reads CASSGGSNTEAFF. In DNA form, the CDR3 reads TGTGCCAGCAGCGGGGGCAGCAACACTGAAGCTTTCTTT.

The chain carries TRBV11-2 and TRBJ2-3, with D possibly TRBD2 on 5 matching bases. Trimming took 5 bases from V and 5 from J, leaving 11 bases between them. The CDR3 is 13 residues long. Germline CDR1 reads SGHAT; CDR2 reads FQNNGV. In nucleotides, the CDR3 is TGTGCCAGCAGCACCAACCGGGGAGATACGCAGTATTTT. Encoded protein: CASSTNRGDTQYF.

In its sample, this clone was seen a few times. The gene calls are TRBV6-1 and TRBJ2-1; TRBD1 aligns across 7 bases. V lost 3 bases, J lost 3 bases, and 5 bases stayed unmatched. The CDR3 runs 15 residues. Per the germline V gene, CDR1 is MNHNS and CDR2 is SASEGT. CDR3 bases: TGTGCCAGCAGTGAGACAGGGTTCCTCTACAATGAGCAGTTCTTC. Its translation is CASSETGFLYNEQFF.

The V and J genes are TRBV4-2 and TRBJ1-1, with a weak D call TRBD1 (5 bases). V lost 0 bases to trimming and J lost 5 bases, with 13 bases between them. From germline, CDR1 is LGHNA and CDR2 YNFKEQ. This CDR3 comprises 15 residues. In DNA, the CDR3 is TGTGCCAGCAGCCAAGATCTTGGGGGGGTTACTGAAGCTTTCTTT. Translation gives CASSQDLGGVTEAFF.

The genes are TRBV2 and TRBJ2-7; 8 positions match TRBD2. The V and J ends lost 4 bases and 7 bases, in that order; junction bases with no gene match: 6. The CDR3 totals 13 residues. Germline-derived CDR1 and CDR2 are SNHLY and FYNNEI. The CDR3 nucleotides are TGTGCCAGCAGTGTCTGGCGGGGGGAAGAGCAGTACTTC. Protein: CASSVWRGEEQYF.

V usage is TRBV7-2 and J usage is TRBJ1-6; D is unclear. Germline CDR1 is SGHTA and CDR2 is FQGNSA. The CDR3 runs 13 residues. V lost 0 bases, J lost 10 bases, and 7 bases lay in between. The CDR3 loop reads CASSLAYSSPLHF. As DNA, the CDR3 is TGTGCCAGCAGCTTAGCATATTCGTCACCCCTCCACTTT.

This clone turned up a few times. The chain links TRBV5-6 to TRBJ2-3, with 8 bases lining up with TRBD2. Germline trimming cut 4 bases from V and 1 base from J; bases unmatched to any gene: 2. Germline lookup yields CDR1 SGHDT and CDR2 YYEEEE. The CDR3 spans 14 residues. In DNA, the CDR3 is TGTGCCAGCAGCCGGCGGGGGGGCACAGATACGCAGTATTTT. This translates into CASSRRGGTDTQYF.

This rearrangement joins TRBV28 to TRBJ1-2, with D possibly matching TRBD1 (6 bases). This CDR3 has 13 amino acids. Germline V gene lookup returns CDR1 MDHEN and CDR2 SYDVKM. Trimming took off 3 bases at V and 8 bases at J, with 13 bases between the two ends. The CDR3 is CASSLPGTSGYTF. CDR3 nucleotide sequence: TGTGCCAGCAGTTTGCCCGGGACATCAGGCTACACCTTC.

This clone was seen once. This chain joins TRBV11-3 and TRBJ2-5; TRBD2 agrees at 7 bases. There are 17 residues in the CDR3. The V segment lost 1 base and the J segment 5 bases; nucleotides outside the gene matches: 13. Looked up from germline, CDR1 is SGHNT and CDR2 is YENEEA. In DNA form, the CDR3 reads TGTGCCAGCAGCTTAGGGTCGGGGAGCGGGGCCCAGGAGACCCAGTACTTC. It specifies CASSLGSGSGAQETQYF.

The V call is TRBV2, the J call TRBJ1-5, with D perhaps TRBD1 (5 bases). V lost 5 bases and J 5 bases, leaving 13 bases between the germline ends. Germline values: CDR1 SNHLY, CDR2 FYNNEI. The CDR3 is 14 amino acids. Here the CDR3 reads CASSWDGGDQPQHF. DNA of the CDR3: TGTGCCAGCAGTTGGGACGGGGGGGATCAGCCCCAGCATTTT.

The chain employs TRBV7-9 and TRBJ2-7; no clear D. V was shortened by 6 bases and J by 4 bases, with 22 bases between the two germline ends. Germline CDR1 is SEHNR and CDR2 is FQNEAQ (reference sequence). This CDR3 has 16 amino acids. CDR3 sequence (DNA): TGTGCCAGCAGTTCCGACCACGGGTCTCGATATTACGAGCAGTACTTC. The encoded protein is CASSSDHGSRYYEQYF. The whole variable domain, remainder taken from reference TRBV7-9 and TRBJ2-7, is DTGVSQNPRHKITKRGQNVTFRCDPISEHNRLYWYRQTLGQGPEFLTYFQNEAQLEKSRLLSDRFSAERPKGSFSTLEIQRTEQGDSAMYLCASSSDHGSRYYEQYFGPGTRLTVT.

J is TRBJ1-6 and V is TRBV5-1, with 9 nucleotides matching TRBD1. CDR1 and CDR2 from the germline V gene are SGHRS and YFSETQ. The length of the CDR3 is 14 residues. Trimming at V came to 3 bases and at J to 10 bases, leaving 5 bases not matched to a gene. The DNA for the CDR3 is TGCGCCAGCAGCTCTACAGGGGGCAGGTCACCCCTCCACTTT. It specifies CASSSTGGRSPLHF.

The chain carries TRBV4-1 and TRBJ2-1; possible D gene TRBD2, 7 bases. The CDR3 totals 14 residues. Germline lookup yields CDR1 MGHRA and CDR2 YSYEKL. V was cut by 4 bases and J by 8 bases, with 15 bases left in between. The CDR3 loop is CASSRGGAGDEQFF. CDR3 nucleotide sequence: TGCGCCAGCAGCCGTGGGGGGGCTGGGGATGAGCAGTTCTTC.

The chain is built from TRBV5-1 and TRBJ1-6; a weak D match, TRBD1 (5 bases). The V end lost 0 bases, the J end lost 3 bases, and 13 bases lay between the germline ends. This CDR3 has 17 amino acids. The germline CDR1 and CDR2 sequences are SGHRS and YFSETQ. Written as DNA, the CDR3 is TGCGCCAGCAGCTTGGGGGGTGGAGACAGCTATAATTCACCCCTCCACTTT. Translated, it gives CASSLGGGDSYNSPLHF.

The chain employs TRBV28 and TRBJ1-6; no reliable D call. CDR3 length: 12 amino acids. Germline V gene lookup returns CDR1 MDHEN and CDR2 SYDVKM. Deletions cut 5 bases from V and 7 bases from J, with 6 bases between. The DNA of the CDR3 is TGTGCCAGCAGTGAACTCAATTCACCCCTCCACTTT. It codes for CASSELNSPLHF.

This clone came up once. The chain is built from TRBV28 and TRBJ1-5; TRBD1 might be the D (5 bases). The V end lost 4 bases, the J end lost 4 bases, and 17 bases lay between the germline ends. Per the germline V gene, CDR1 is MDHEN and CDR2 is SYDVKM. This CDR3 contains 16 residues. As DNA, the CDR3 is TGTGCCAGCAGTTCCCTCAGAGCGGGGGGTAATCAGCCCCAGCATTTT. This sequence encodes CASSSLRAGGNQPQHF. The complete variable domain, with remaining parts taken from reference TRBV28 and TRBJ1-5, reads DVKVTQSSRYLVKRTGEKVFLECVQDMDHENMFWYRQDPGLGLRLIYFSYDVKMKEKGDIPEGYSVSREKKERFSLILESASTNQTSMYLCASSSLRAGGNQPQHFGDGTRLSIL.

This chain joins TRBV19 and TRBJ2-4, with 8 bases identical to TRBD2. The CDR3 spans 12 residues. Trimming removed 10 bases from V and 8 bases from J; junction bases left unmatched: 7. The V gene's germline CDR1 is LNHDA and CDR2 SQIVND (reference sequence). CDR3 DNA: TGTGCCACATTAGCGGGGCGGGACATTCAGTACTTC. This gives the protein CATLAGRDIQYF.

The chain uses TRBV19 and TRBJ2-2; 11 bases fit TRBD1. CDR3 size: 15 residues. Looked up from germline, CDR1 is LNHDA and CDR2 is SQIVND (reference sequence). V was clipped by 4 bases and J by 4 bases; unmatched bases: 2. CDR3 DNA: TGTGCCAGTAGTAGGACAGGGGGCGGCACCGGGGAGCTGTTTTTT. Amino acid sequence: CASSRTGGGTGELFF. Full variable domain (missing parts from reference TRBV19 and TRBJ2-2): DGGITQSPKYLFRKEGQNVTLSCEQNLNHDAMYWYRQDPGQGLRLIYYSQIVNDFQKGDIAEGYSVSREKKESFPLTVTSAQKNPTAFYLCASSRTGGGTGELFFGEGSRLTVL.

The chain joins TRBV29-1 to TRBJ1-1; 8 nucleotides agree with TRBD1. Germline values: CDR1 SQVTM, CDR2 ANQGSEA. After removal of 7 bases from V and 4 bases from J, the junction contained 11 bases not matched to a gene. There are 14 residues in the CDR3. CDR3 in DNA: TGCAGCGCCCCCCAAGGACAGGGTCCCACTGAAGCTTTCTTT. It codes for CSAPQGQGPTEAFF. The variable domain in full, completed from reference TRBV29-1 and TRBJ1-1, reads SAVISQKPSRDICQRGTSLTIQCQVDSQVTMMFWYRQQPGQSLTLIATANQGSEATYESGFVIDKFPISRPNLTFSTLTVSNMSPEDSSIYLCSAPQGQGPTEAFFGQGTRLTVV.

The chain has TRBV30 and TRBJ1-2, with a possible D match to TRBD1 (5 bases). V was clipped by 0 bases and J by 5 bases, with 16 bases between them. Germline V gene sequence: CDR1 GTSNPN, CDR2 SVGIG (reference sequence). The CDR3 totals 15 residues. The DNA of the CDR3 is TGTGCCTGGAGTGTACTCAGGGCGTCGGGTTATGGCTACACCTTC. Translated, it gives CAWSVLRASGYGYTF.

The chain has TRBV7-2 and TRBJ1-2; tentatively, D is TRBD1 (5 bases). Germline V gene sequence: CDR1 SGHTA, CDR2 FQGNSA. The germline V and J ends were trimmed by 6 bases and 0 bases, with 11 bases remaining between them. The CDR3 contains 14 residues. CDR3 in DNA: TGTGCCAGCAGTCGACAGAATACTAACTATGGCTACACCTTC. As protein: CASSRQNTNYGYTF.

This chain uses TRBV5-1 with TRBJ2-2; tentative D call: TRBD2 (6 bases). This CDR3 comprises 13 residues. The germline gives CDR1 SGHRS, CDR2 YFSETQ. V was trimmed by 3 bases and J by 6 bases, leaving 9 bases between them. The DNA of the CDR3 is TGCGCCAGCAGCTCCAGGGAGGCCGGGGAGCTGTTTTTT. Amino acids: CASSSREAGELFF. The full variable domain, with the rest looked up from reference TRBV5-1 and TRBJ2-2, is KAGVTQTPRYLIKTRGQQVTLSCSPISGHRSVSWYQQTPGQGLQFLFEYFSETQRNKGNFPGRFSGRQFSNSRSEMNVSTLELGDSALYLCASSSREAGELFFGEGSRLTVL.